Listed below are T cell receptor beta chains from one sample, sequenced in a study of cytomegalovirus exposure and HLA in healthy donors. Sequencing was performed with immunoSEQ multiplex PCR; in TCRdb, only in-frame clones are kept and a portion is missing. The sample contains some 40,000 clones, around 58% of which appear only once. The specimen was PBMCs. All receptors come from a man aged 60 to 75 in good health and CMV-seropositive. Each CDR3 is given with its conserved first and last residue. The D gene is left open where the match is weak. The size of a clone is reported for some rows only, either as once, few or many, or as a class for expanded clones.

TRBD1	TRBV29-1	NA	TRBJ1-2	TGCAGCGTTGAAAAGGGACAGGTCTATGGCTACACCTTC	CSVEKGQVYGYTF
NA	TRBV18	NA	TRBJ1-1	TGTGCCAGCTCACCAAGCAACACTGAAGCTTTCTTT	CASSPSNTEAFF
NA	TRBV7-9	few	TRBJ2-3	TGTGCCAGCAGCAACAGACAGATCCCGGCAAATACGCAGTATTTT	CASSNRQIPANTQYF
NA	TRBV5-6	few	TRBJ1-1	TGTGCCAGCAGCTTGGCCGTAGGTTACAGATTGAACACTGAAGCTTTCTTT	CASSLAVGYRLNTEAFF
NA	TRBV15	many	TRBJ1-3	TGTGCCACCAGCAGAGACAGGTCGGCCGGAAACACCATATATTTT	CATSRDRSAGNTIYF
TRBD2	TRBV7-8	NA	TRBJ2-1	TGTGCCAGCAGCTTATCGGCACAGGGTAATAGCGGGAGGGGTCATGAGCAGTTCTTC	CASSLSAQGNSGRGHEQFF
NA	TRBV7-2	few	TRBJ1-1	TGTGCCAGCAGCCCAGATTCCGGGTCCAGGAACACTGAAGCTTTCTTT	CASSPDSGSRNTEAFF
NA	TRBV7-2	NA	TRBJ2-2	TGTGCCAGCAGCTTAGTGCCAGGAGGGGAGCTGTTTTTT	CASSLVPGGELFF
NA	TRBV5-1	NA	TRBJ2-1	TGCGCCAGCAGCGAGTGGAGGGACGGCACTTGTTTCTTC	CASSEWRDGTCFF
TRBD1	TRBV5-1	few	TRBJ2-4	TGCGCCAGCAGCTCCTACGGACAGGAAGGAGGATACATTCAGTACTTC	CASSSYGQEGGYIQYF
NA	TRBV15	NA	TRBJ1-5	TGTGCCACCAGCAGACCGGGACTGTCGAGCAATCAGCCCCAGCATTTT	CATSRPGLSSNQPQHF
TRBD1	TRBV9	NA	TRBJ2-6	TGTGCCAGCAGCGTAGGGGACAGAGGCTCTGGGGCCAACGTCCTGACTTTC	CASSVGDRGSGANVLTF
TRBD1	TRBV10-3	NA	TRBJ2-7	TGTGCCATCAAAGTTGGGACAGGGGTTTACGAGCAGTACTTC	CAIKVGTGVYEQYF
NA	TRBV9	NA	TRBJ1-1	TGTGCCAGCAGCGTAGGGCTGTCATCGGGCACTGAAGCTTTCTTT	CASSVGLSSGTEAFF
TRBD2	TRBV7-9	NA	TRBJ2-5	TGTGCCAGCAGCTTAGGAGCGGGAGGGGGAATCCAAGAGACCCAGTACTTC	CASSLGAGGGIQETQYF
NA	TRBV4-2	NA	TRBJ2-1	TGTGCCAGCAGCCAAGCGGGAGCGTTTTACAATGAGCAGTTCTTC	CASSQAGAFYNEQFF
NA	TRBV30	NA	TRBJ1-5	TGTGCCTGGGGCAGAGGTTTGGATCAGCCCCAGCATTTT	CAWGRGLDQPQHF
NA	TRBV19	NA	TRBJ1-2	TGTGCCAGTACCTCGATCCAGGGGAAGGGTGGCTACACCTTC	CASTSIQGKGGYTF
TRBD1	TRBV5-6	NA	TRBJ1-1	TGTGCCAGCAGCTTGGTCGGACAGGGGGCGCGGGTCACTGAAGCTTTCTTT	CASSLVGQGARVTEAFF
NA	TRBV30	NA	TRBJ2-4	TGTGCCTGGAGTGTGGGGGGGTCGACAGGACCCATAGCCAAAAACATTCAGTACTTC	CAWSVGGSTGPIAKNIQYF
NA	TRBV28	NA	TRBJ2-3	TGTGCCAGCAGTTCAACCGGGACACTACCTTATACGCAGTATTTT	CASSSTGTLPYTQYF
TRBD2	TRBV19	NA	TRBJ2-7	TGTGCCAGTAGTGGGAGGGTTGCTAGCTCCTACGAGCAGTACTTC	CASSGRVASSYEQYF
TRBD1	TRBV6-6	NA	TRBJ1-5	TGTGCCAGCAGTTCAGGGGGTCAGGGCAATCAGCCCCAGCATTTT	CASSSGGQGNQPQHF
NA	TRBV27	NA	TRBJ1-4	TGTGCCAGCGGGGAATTGACAGACTTTAATGAAAAACTGTTTTTT	CASGELTDFNEKLFF
NA	TRBV7-2	few	TRBJ2-2	TGTGCCAGCAGCTTAAGTCGAGACACCGGGGAGCTGTTTTTT	CASSLSRDTGELFF
TRBD2	TRBV4-3	NA	TRBJ2-3	TGCGCCAGCAGCCAAACACGTAGCGGGAGGGCCATGGGTCCTAGCACAGATACGCAGTATTTT	CASSQTRSGRAMGPSTDTQYF
TRBD2	TRBV7-9	once	TRBJ2-7	TGTGCCAGCAGCCGAGAAGGGACTAATTCCTACGAGCAGTACTTC	CASSREGTNSYEQYF
TRBD1	TRBV7-9	NA	TRBJ1-2	TGTGCCAGCAGCTTAGAGGGGGCGCACGGCTACACCTTC	CASSLEGAHGYTF
NA	TRBV4-1	NA	TRBJ2-7	TGCGCCAGCAGCCAAGATCTGGGAGGCGCTGCCCGAATCTCCTACGAGCAGTACTTC	CASSQDLGGAARISYEQYF
NA	TRBV5-6	NA	TRBJ1-1	TGTGCCAGCAGCTTGGCGGGTCTAATGAACACTGAAGCTTTCTTT	CASSLAGLMNTEAFF
NA	TRBV27	NA	TRBJ2-7	TGTGCCAGCGGTAGAGAGGCGCCTTGGGACGAGCAGTACTTC	CASGREAPWDEQYF
TRBD2	TRBV30	NA	TRBJ2-2	TGTGCCTGGAGTGTTGGGTCTAGCGGGAGAAAAGGGGGGCTGTTTTTT	CAWSVGSSGRKGGLFF
NA	TRBV25-1	few	TRBJ1-1	TGTGCCAGCAGTGAATGGGGCGGGGACACTGAAGCTTTCTTT	CASSEWGGDTEAFF
NA	TRBV29-1	NA	TRBJ2-7	TGCAGCGTTGCAAACGACTACGAGCAGTACTTC	CSVANDYEQYF
NA	TRBV27	NA	TRBJ1-5	TGTGCCAGCAGTTCAGGGACAACCCCAAGGGAGCCCCAGCATTTT	CASSSGTTPREPQHF
TRBD2	TRBV10-3	NA	TRBJ2-1	TGTGCCATCATCAAGGCTAGCGGGAATCCCTCCTACAATGAGCAGTTCTTC	CAIIKASGNPSYNEQFF
TRBD2	TRBV6-1	NA	TRBJ2-3	TGTGCCAGCAGTGACTGGGGGTTGGGACTAGCGGGAGGGAAAGATACGCAGTATTTT	CASSDWGLGLAGGKDTQYF
TRBD2	TRBV19	NA	TRBJ2-1	TGTGCCAGTAGTACGACTAGCGGTTCCTACAATGAGCAGTTCTTC	CASSTTSGSYNEQFF
NA	TRBV30	NA	TRBJ2-5	TGTGCCTGCCTATTTAGGAGTACAGAGACCCAGTACTTC	CACLFRSTETQYF
NA	TRBV4-3	NA	TRBJ2-7	TGCGCCAGCAGCCAAGATAGAGGAACCTACGAGCAGTACTTC	CASSQDRGTYEQYF
TRBD1	TRBV27	few	TRBJ1-1	TGTGCCAGCAGTTTATCTCAGGGGGCGGGTGAAGCTTTCTTT	CASSLSQGAGEAFF
NA	TRBV6-4	NA	TRBJ2-1	TGTGCCAGCAGTGCCGCCGCTGAGCATGAGCAGTTCTTC	CASSAAAEHEQFF
TRBD1	TRBV29-1	once	TRBJ1-2	TGCAGCGTGGAGACAGGGGGCTCGTATGGCTACACCTTC	CSVETGGSYGYTF
NA	TRBV7-9	NA	TRBJ2-5	TGTGCCAGCAGCCTGGACTCGGGGGTGGAGACCCAGTACTTC	CASSLDSGVETQYF
NA	TRBV4-1	few	TRBJ1-4	TGCGCCAGCAGCCAAGGGTCGGGGGAGGGTGAAAAACTGTTTTTT	CASSQGSGEGEKLFF
NA	TRBV30	NA	TRBJ1-1	TGTGCCTGGGATCGAGTGATTGAAGCTTTCTTT	CAWDRVIEAFF
TRBD1	TRBV11-2	NA	TRBJ2-5	TGTGCCAGCAGCTCCTGGGACAGGGGGCAGGAGACCCAGTACTTC	CASSSWDRGQETQYF
NA	TRBV9	NA	TRBJ2-3	TGTGCCAGCAGCGTAGCGGGAGTTCGTACCGATACGCAGTATTTT	CASSVAGVRTDTQYF
NA	TRBV27	once	TRBJ2-3	TGTGCCAGCAGTTTCACTGCGGGACGGCTTTTCACAGATACGCAGTATTTT	CASSFTAGRLFTDTQYF